The following is a T cell receptor beta chain sequence with its context. Cohort 3 donors were reported recovered after two negative PCRs, clearance, or symptom resolution. The data stem from a study of blood T cell repertoires in COVID-19. Study-level background: Sample material is recorded as cDNA or gDNA derived from T cells, B-cell-depleted T cells, or PBMCs.

Germline V lookup: CDR1 MNHEY, CDR2 SMNVEV (reference sequence). The CDR3 extends over 13 amino acids. V shed 4 bases and J shed 0 bases, with 4 bases lying between them. Here immunoSEQ multiplex PCR was the method, and the copy in TCRdb shows in-frame clones only, minus some. The sample gives fewer than 350,000 clones, roughly 85% of which show up once; about 2.7% is in the top ten. The chain combines TRBV27 with TRBJ1-5; no definite D call. This clonotype was sampled from a woman aged 45-65 years who had recovered from COVID-19. Sequencing input: PBMCs or T cells enriched from blood (not recorded which). CDR3 DNA sequence: TGTGCCAGCAGTTCTTATAGCAATCAGCCCCAGCATTTT. Translating it yields CASSSYSNQPQHF.